Below, 3 T cell receptor beta chains from the same sample are listed, as sequenced in a study of T cell changes during pregnancy in multiple sclerosis. Profiling relied on immunoSEQ multiplex PCR, and the TCRdb table lists in-frame clones only, not all of them. The data hold 40,000 to 45,000 clones, with nearly 90% observed a single time. Sequenced material: CD4+ T cells from peripheral blood mononuclear cells, taken after pregnancy. These receptors all stem from a female donor with multiple sclerosis, enrolled in a pregnancy study.

V usage is TRBV9 and J usage is TRBJ1-2, with D unclear. The germline V and J ends were trimmed by 7 bases and 3 bases, with 16 bases remaining between them. The germline V gene has CDR1 SGDLS and CDR2 YYNGEE. The CDR3 runs to 14 residues. This CDR3 reads CASAPREFDYGYTF. CDR3 DNA sequence: TGTGCCAGCGCCCCGAGGGAATTTGACTATGGCTACACCTTC.

This clone was found once. The chain combines TRBV5-1 with TRBJ1-1; maybe TRBD1 (6 bases). V was trimmed by 0 bases and J by 3 bases, leaving 15 bases between them. Germline CDR1 reads SGHRS; CDR2 reads YFSETQ. This CDR3 has 16 residues. CDR3 in amino acids: CASSLAGTGRDTEAFF. The CDR3 DNA follows: TGCGCCAGCAGCTTGGCCGGCACAGGGAGGGACACTGAAGCTTTCTTT.

V usage is TRBV28 and J usage is TRBJ1-3; the D is unclear. The length of the CDR3 is 13 residues. Germline loops: CDR1 MDHEN, CDR2 SYDVKM. V lost 4 bases and J lost 9, with 13 bases in between. CDR3 region: CASSSGSWSTIYF. The CDR3 DNA sequence: TGTGCCAGCAGTTCGGGTTCGTGGAGCACCATATATTTT.